The source of this TCR beta chain is a study of STAT5B mutations in CD4+ large granular lymphocyte leukemia. Study-level points and caveats: Patient CD4-sorted repertoires looked more clonal than healthy CD4+ repertoires, even without putative leukemic clones.

The CDR3 length is 15 residues. V lost 4 bases, J lost 6 bases, and 13 bases lay in between. Germline-derived CDR1 and CDR2 are SNHLY and FYNNEI. The repertoire was sequenced with immunoSEQ multiplex PCR; TCRdb's copy has only in-frame clones and lacks some. Counted here are over 45,000 clones, about 70% occurring once; the ten biggest clones make up about 1.6%. To note about this clone: What it recognizes is unknown.

This clonotype was sampled from a human donor in good health. This sequence joins TRBV2 and TRBJ1-6; D gene unclear. Input material: CD4+ T cells from blood buffy coats. This chain's CDR3 is CASSVHDPVNSPLHF. The CDR3 region has the DNA TGTGCCAGCAGTGTTCACGACCCGGTTAATTCACCCCTCCACTTT. Supplemented by reference TRBV2 and TRBJ1-6, the full variable domain reads EPEVTQTPSHQVTQMGQEVILRCVPISNHLYFYWYRQILGQKVEFLVSFYNNEISEKSEIFDDQFSVERPDGSNFTLKIRSTKLEDSAMYFCASSVHDPVNSPLHFGNGTRLTVT.